The 9 T cell receptor beta chains in this list originate from one sample, sequenced in a study of blood T cell repertoires in COVID-19. Measured with immunoSEQ multiplex PCR; TCRdb has only the in-frame clones, and not every one. The sample has fewer than 130,000 clones, 82% seen once. Sequenced sample: peripheral blood. Every receptor here comes from an older woman with acute or convalescent COVID-19.

Only one count was recorded for this clone. The CDR3 sequence is CASSHSSGREQFF. The CDR3 nucleotides read TGCGCCAGCAGCCATTCTAGCGGGCGAGAGCAGTTCTTC. The chain combines TRBV4-3 with TRBJ2-1; TRBD2 matches 8 bases. CDR1 is LGHNA and CDR2 is YSLEER in the germline V gene. This CDR3 is 13 amino acids long. Trimming took 3 bases from V and 10 from J; bases not matched to a gene: 5.

The rearrangement joins TRBV3-1 (or the pseudogene TRBV3-2) to TRBJ2-5; 10 bases are a match to TRBD1. Looked up from germline, CDR1 is LGHDT and CDR2 is YNNKEL (reference sequence). The CDR3 has 14 amino acids. The trim removed 4 bases at V and 5 bases at J, leaving 4 bases unmatched. The CDR3 loop reads CASSRQGAVETQYF. CDR3 sequence (DNA): TGTGCCAGCAGCCGACAGGGGGCAGTGGAGACCCAGTACTTC.

The genes are TRBV7-9 and TRBJ2-3; 10 nucleotides match TRBD2. CDR3 length: 17 residues. Germline CDR1 is SEHNR and CDR2 is FQNEAQ (reference sequence). The V segment lost 1 base and the J segment 4 bases; nucleotides outside the gene matches: 8. CDR3 DNA: TGTGCCAGCAGCTTAGGGCTAGCGGGGGCCGAGGCAGATACGCAGTATTTT. Its protein product is CASSLGLAGAEADTQYF.

The chain joins TRBV28 to TRBJ1-5, with D hard to call. CDR1 and CDR2 (germline): MDHEN, SYDVKM. The CDR3 has 12 residues. Between the trimmed V and J ends, which lost 5 bases and 6 bases, there was a span of 8 bases. CDR3 in amino acids: CASSLNGQPQHF. CDR3 in DNA: TGTGCCAGCAGTCTAAATGGTCAGCCCCAGCATTTT.

The chain links TRBV5-8 to TRBJ1-2, with 7 bases matching TRBD1. Trimming removed 4 bases from V and 5 bases from J; junction bases left unmatched: 8. This CDR3 spans 14 amino acids. Germline assignment: CDR1 SGHTS and CDR2 YDEGEE. The CDR3 here is CASSRTGPEYGYTF. The CDR3, as DNA: TGTGCCAGCAGCCGGACAGGCCCGGAGTATGGCTACACCTTC.

This clone was observed once. This chain connects TRBV19 to TRBJ1-5, with a weak D call TRBD1 (6 bases). The CDR3 loop spans 13 amino acids. CDR1 and CDR2 (germline): LNHDA, SQIVND (reference sequence). V lost 8 bases and J 7 bases, leaving 15 bases between the germline ends. CDR3: CASDPGQQQPQHF. In DNA, the CDR3 is TGTGCCAGTGATCCGGGACAACAACAGCCCCAGCATTTT.

This clone appeared once. The CDR3 is CASSLAPGLGGNTIYF. The CDR3 coding sequence is TGTGCCAGCAGCTTAGCTCCAGGTTTAGGTGGAAACACCATATATTTT. The gene calls are TRBV7-2 and TRBJ1-3; no clear D. The V end lost 0 bases, the J end lost 3 bases, and 12 bases lay between the germline ends. The CDR3 spans 16 residues. Germline-derived CDR1 and CDR2 are SGHTA and FQGNSA.

The genes are TRBV19 and TRBJ1-6; D is undetermined. The CDR3 runs 14 residues. Trimming cost V 5 bases and J 3 bases, with 8 bases left between them. CDR1 and CDR2 from the germline V gene are LNHDA and SQIVND (reference sequence). CDR3 residues: CASSPRDYNSPLHF. The CDR3 DNA reads as TGTGCCAGTAGTCCTCGGGACTATAATTCACCCCTCCACTTT.

The CDR3 DNA reads as TGTGCCAGCAGCCGGACGGGGGGCTCCTATAATTCACCCCTCCACTTT. Its protein product is CASSRTGGSYNSPLHF. The V gene is TRBV3-1 (or the pseudogene TRBV3-2), the J gene TRBJ1-6; D possibly corresponds to TRBD1 (5 bases). The length of the CDR3 is 16 residues. From germline, CDR1 is LGHDT and CDR2 YNNKEL (reference sequence). V was trimmed by 4 bases and J by 0 bases, leaving 10 bases between them.